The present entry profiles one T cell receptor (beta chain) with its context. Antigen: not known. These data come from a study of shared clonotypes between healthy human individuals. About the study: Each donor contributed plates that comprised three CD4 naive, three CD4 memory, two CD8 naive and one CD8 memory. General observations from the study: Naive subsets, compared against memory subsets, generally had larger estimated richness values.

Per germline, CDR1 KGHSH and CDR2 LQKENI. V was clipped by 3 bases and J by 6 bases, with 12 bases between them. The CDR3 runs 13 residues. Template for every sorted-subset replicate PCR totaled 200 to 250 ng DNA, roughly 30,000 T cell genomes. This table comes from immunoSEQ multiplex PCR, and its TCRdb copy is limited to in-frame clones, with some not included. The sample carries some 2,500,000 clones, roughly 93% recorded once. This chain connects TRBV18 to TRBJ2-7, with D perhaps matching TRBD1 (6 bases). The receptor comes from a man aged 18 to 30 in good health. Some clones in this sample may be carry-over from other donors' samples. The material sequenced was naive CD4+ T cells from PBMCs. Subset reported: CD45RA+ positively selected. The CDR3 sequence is CASSPDWGPEQYF. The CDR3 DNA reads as TGTGCCAGCTCACCGGACTGGGGGCCCGAGCAGTACTTC.